This T cell receptor (beta chain) was identified in a study of shared clonotypes between healthy human individuals. Germline CDR1 and CDR2: WSHSY and SAAADI. V lost 3 bases, J lost 1 base, and 12 bases lay in between. The CDR3 runs to 15 residues. This table comes from immunoSEQ multiplex PCR, and its TCRdb copy is limited to in-frame clones, with some not included. The sample shows approximately 1.4 million clones, approximately 98% of them seen only once. Material: naive CD4+ T cells sorted from blood. The subset here: CD45RA+ positively selected. This rearrangement joins TRBV10-2 to TRBJ2-5; D not certain. The TCR comes from a man aged 25-45 years in good health. CDR3 sequence reads: CASSDTGPLQETQYF. CDR3 nucleotide sequence: TGCGCCAGCAGTGATACGGGCCCTCTCCAAGAGACCCAGTACTTC.